Below are 18 T cell receptor beta chains sequenced from a single sample in a study of early T cells in non-severe SARS-CoV-2 infection. TCRdb re-derived calls from the 5' RACE reads in MiXCR, one entry per CDR3 protein. The sample yields approximately 45,000 distinct CDR3 sequences, approximately 6.9% seen once. Sequenced input: whole blood. Receptors were obtained from an adult who was a healthcare worker with PCR-confirmed SARS-CoV-2 infection or an uninfected control (not recorded which).

The chain recombines TRBV12-3 or TRBV12-4 with TRBJ2-7; TRBD1 matches at 9 bases. Germline trimming cut 6 bases from V and 2 bases from J; bases unmatched to any gene: 2. The CDR3 has 13 amino acids. The CDR3 spells CASSGTGPYEQYF. CDR3 bases: TGTGCCAGCAGCGGGACAGGGCCCTACGAGCAGTACTTC.

This clonotype has a handful of counts. The rearrangement joins TRBV9 to TRBJ2-3; D is perhaps TRBD2 (5 bases). Germline V CDR1 and CDR2: SGDLS, YYNGEE. The CDR3 sequence is 15 residues long. V lost 0 bases and J lost 4, with 12 bases in between. The CDR3 DNA reads as TGTGCCAGCAGCGTAGCCCCGCGGGCGGCAGATACGCAGTATTTT. Amino acids: CASSVAPRAADTQYF. Supplemented by reference TRBV9 and TRBJ2-3, the full variable domain reads DSGVTQTPKHLITATGQRVTLRCSPRSGDLSVYWYQQSLDQGLQFLIQYYNGEERAKGNILERFSAQQFPDLHSELNLSSLELGDSALYFCASSVAPRAADTQYFGPGTRLTVL.

This clonotype was recorded at least ten times. This rearrangement joins TRBV12-3 or TRBV12-4 to TRBJ2-2; 7 bases line up with TRBD1. The CDR3 loop spans 15 amino acids. The V segment lost 2 bases and the J segment 3 bases; nucleotides outside the gene matches: 3. CDR3 nucleotide sequence: TGTGCCAGCAGTTTAAGACAGGGAGACACCGGGGAGCTGTTTTTT. Residues: CASSLRQGDTGELFF.

This clonotype was seen more than once but under ten times. The V call is TRBV7-8, the J call TRBJ1-1, with TRBD1 identical over 7 bases. Per the germline V gene, CDR1 is SGHVS and CDR2 is FQNEAQ. CDR3 length: 15 residues. Trimming removed 5 bases from V and 2 bases from J; junction bases left unmatched: 8. The CDR3 nucleotides read TGTGCCAGCAGCCCCCACCAGGGGGGAAACACTGAAGCTTTCTTT. Translating gives CASSPHQGGNTEAFF.

In its sample, this clonotype was seen a few times. The rearrangement links TRBV9 to TRBJ2-3; D not certain. Germline V gives CDR1 SGDLS, CDR2 YYNGEE. Trimming stripped 1 base from V and 0 bases from J, with 12 bases between. The CDR3 covers 16 residues. This CDR3 is CASSVLDNPSTDTQYF. CDR3 in DNA: TGTGCCAGCAGCGTACTAGACAACCCTAGCACAGATACGCAGTATTTT.

V usage is TRBV7-2 and J usage is TRBJ1-2, with D hard to call. The CDR3 extends over 14 amino acids. CDR1 and CDR2 from the germline V gene are SGHTA and FQGNSA. V lost 5 bases and J lost 4, with 14 bases in between. For the CDR3, the DNA is TGTGCCAGCAGCCTGAACCCGGACGGCTATGGCTACACCTTC. This encodes CASSLNPDGYGYTF.

Only a few counts were recorded for this clonotype. V gene TRBV18 combines with J gene TRBJ2-5, with D possibly matching TRBD1 (5 bases). Trimming stripped 8 bases from V and 5 bases from J, with 15 bases between. This CDR3 contains 13 residues. Germline V gene lookup returns CDR1 KGHSH and CDR2 LQKENI. CDR3 amino acids: CASAPTVFETQYF. The CDR3 coding sequence is TGTGCCAGCGCTCCGACAGTTTTTGAGACCCAGTACTTC. The full variable domain, with the rest looked up from reference TRBV18 and TRBJ2-5, is NAGVMQNPRHLVRRRGQEARLRCSPMKGHSHVYWYRQLPEEGLKFMVYLQKENIIDESGMPKERFSAEFPKEGPSILRIQQVVRGDSAAYFCASAPTVFETQYFGPGTRLLVL.

This clonotype came up a few times. The chain links TRBV30 to TRBJ2-3; D gene ambiguous. This CDR3 region has 15 residues. V shed 0 bases and J shed 1 base, with 11 bases lying between them. Germline lookup yields CDR1 GTSNPN and CDR2 SVGIG (reference sequence). CDR3: CAWSVSGSGTDTQYF. The CDR3 DNA follows: TGTGCCTGGAGTGTCTCGGGTTCCGGCACAGATACGCAGTATTTT.

By sample fraction, this clonotype is medium-sized. The CDR3 DNA reads TGTGCCAGCTCACGCGGCACAGGGGGCCACACTGAAGCTTTCTTT. Translated: CASSRGTGGHTEAFF. J is TRBJ1-1 and V is TRBV18; 9 nucleotides agree with TRBD1. Germline V gives CDR1 KGHSH, CDR2 LQKENI. The CDR3 runs to 15 residues. Unmatched junction bases numbered 6, after V lost 4 bases and J lost 3 bases. Full variable domain (rest looked up from reference TRBV18 and TRBJ1-1): NAGVMQNPRHLVRRRGQEARLRCSPMKGHSHVYWYRQLPEEGLKFMVYLQKENIIDESGMPKERFSAEFPKEGPSILRIQQVVRGDSAAYFCASSRGTGGHTEAFFGQGTRLTVV.

This clonotype was picked up many times. The V gene is TRBV12-5, the J gene TRBJ1-6; D remains ambiguous. The CDR3 contains 12 residues. Trimming cost V 2 bases and J 7 bases, with 3 bases left between them. Germline V CDR1 and CDR2: LGHNT, FRNRAP. CDR3 sequence: CASGLSNSPLHF. As DNA, the CDR3 is TGTGCTAGTGGTTTGAGCAATTCACCCCTCCACTTT.

The chain recombines TRBV19 with TRBJ2-4, with a tentative D call TRBD1 (6 bases). Germline CDR1 reads LNHDA; CDR2 reads SQIVND (reference sequence). V gave up 0 bases and J gave up 1 base, with 10 bases separating them. The CDR3 totals 16 residues. The CDR3 reads CASSIEDRFAKNIQYF. DNA of the CDR3: TGTGCCAGTAGTATAGAGGACAGATTTGCCAAAAACATTCAGTACTTC. The complete variable domain, with remaining parts taken from reference TRBV19 and TRBJ2-4, reads DGGITQSPKYLFRKEGQNVTLSCEQNLNHDAMYWYRQDPGQGLRLIYYSQIVNDFQKGDIAEGYSVSREKKESFPLTVTSAQKNPTAFYLCASSIEDRFAKNIQYFGAGTRLSVL.

This chain links TRBV4-1 with TRBJ2-7, with TRBD1 as a possible D gene (6 bases). Trimming cost V 0 bases and J 4 bases, with 16 bases left between them. The CDR3 is made up of 16 amino acids. CDR1 is MGHRA, CDR2 YSYEKL, per germline. As DNA, the CDR3 is TGCGCCAGCAGCCAAGACGACGGACAGAGAATTTACGAGCAGTACTTC. Amino acids: CASSQDDGQRIYEQYF.

Comments on this clonotype: Given a much more abundant clone one base away, this may be a read error. The chain joins TRBV7-8 to TRBJ2-5; D not resolved. The germline V and J ends were trimmed by 10 bases and 5 bases, with 17 bases remaining between them. The CDR3 loop spans 13 amino acids. Germline CDR1 and CDR2: SGHVS and FQNEAQ. In nucleotides, the CDR3 is TGTGCCATTTCCCTGGGCATCAAGGAGACCCAGTACTTC. Translating it yields CAISLGIKETQYF. Complete variable domain (other parts from reference TRBV7-8 and TRBJ2-5): GAGVSQSPRYKVAKRGQDVALRCDPISGHVSLFWYQQALGQGPEFLTYFQNEAQLDKSGLPSDRFFAERPEGSVSTLKIQRTQQEDSAVYLCAISLGIKETQYFGPGTRLLVL.

Many counts were recorded for this clonotype. V and J are TRBV5-4 and TRBJ1-6, with TRBD1 matching over 8 bases. V lost 0 bases to trimming and J lost 7 bases; unmatched junction nucleotides: 9. The CDR3 is 17 amino acids. Germline CDR1 SGHNT, CDR2 YYREEE (reference sequence). The CDR3 region is CASSLGGQGGWNSPLHF. The CDR3 coding sequence is TGTGCCAGCAGCTTGGGCGGACAGGGTGGCTGGAATTCACCCCTCCACTTT.

The chain is built from TRBV6-1 and TRBJ2-3; D not resolved. This CDR3 has 14 amino acids. V was clipped by 5 bases and J by 2 bases, with 11 bases between them. The germline gives CDR1 MNHNS, CDR2 SASEGT. The CDR3 DNA is TGTGCCAGCAGTCCGTGGGGTTACACAGATACGCAGTATTTT. It codes for CASSPWGYTDTQYF.

The gene calls are TRBV7-2 and TRBJ1-1; TRBD1 is a possible D gene (5 bases). The CDR3 sequence is 13 residues long. From germline, CDR1 is SGHTA and CDR2 FQGNSA. V lost 3 bases to trimming and J lost 4 bases, with 9 bases between them. The CDR3 sequence is CASSFQGGTEAFF. In DNA form, the CDR3 reads TGTGCCAGCAGCTTCCAGGGTGGCACTGAAGCTTTCTTT.

This clonotype has a count of ten or more. The chain recombines TRBV10-3 with TRBJ2-7; TRBD1 matches at 7 bases. CDR1 is ENHRY, CDR2 SYGVKD, per germline. This CDR3 has 11 amino acids. With 10 bases clipped from V and 2 bases from J, the junction kept 2 bases outside the gene matches. CDR3 region: CATGQAYEQYF. In nucleotides, the CDR3 is TGTGCCACCGGACAGGCCTACGAGCAGTACTTC.

The chain employs TRBV18 and TRBJ2-7; D possibly uses TRBD1 or TRBD2 (6 bases each). Germline V gene sequence: CDR1 KGHSH, CDR2 LQKENI. Deletions cut 6 bases from V and 4 bases from J, with 22 bases between. The CDR3 runs to 16 residues. As DNA, the CDR3 is TGTGCCAGCTCCCTCGCCGGGAGCCAGGGGTGGTACGAGCAGTACTTC. Amino acids: CASSLAGSQGWYEQYF.